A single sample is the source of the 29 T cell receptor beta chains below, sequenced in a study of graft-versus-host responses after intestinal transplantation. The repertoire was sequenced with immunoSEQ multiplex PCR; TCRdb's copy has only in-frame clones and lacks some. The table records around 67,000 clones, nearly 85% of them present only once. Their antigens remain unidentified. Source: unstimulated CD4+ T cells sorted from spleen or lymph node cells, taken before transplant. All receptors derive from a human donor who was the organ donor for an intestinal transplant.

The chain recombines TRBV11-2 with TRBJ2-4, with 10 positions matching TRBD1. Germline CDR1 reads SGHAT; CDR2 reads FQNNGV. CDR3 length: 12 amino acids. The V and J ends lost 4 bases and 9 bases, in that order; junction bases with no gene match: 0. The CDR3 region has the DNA TGTGCCAGCAGCTGGACAGGGGGCATTCAGTACTTC. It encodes CASSWTGGIQYF.

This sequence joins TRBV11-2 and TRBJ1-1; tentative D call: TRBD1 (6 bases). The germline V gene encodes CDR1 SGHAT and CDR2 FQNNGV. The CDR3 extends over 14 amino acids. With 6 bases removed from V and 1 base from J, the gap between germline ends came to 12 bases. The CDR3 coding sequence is TGTGCCAGCAGGGCCGGGGGGGCGAACACTGAAGCTTTCTTT. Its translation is CASRAGGANTEAFF.

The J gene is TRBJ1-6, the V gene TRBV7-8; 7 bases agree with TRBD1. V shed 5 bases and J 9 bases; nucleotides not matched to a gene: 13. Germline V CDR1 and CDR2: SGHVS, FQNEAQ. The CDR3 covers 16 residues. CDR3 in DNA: TGTGCCAGCAGCCAACCCCGGACAGGATCACCTTCACCCCTCCACTTT. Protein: CASSQPRTGSPSPLHF.

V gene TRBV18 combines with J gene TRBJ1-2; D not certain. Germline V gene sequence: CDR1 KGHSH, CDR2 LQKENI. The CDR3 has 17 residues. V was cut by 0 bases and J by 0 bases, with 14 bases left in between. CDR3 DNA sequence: TGTGCCAGCTCACCACCGTCTCAACAGCCTTCTAACTATGGCTACACCTTC. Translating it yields CASSPPSQQPSNYGYTF.

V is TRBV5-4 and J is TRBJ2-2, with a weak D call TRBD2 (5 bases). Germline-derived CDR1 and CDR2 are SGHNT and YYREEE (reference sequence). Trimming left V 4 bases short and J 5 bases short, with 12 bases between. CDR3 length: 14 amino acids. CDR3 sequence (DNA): TGTGCCAGCAGCCCCAAGCGGAATACCGGGGAGCTGTTTTTT. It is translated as CASSPKRNTGELFF.

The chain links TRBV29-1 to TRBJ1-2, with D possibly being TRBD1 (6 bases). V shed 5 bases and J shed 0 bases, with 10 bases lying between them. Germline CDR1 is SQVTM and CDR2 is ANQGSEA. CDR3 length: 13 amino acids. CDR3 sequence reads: CSVSAGANYGYTF. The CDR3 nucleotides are TGCAGCGTTAGCGCAGGGGCTAACTATGGCTACACCTTC.

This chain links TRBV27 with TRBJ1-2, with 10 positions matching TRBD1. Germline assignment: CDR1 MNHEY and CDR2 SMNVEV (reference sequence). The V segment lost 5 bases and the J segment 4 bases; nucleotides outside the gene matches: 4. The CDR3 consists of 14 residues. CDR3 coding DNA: TGTGCCAGCAGTCGGACAGGGGGGTTCTATGGCTACACCTTC. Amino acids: CASSRTGGFYGYTF.

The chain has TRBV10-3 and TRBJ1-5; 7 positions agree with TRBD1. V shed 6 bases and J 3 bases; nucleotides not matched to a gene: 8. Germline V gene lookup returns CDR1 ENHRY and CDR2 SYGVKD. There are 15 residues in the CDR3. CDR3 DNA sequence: TGTGCCATCAGCCAACAGGGACAGCTCAATCAGCCCCAGCATTTT. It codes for CAISQQGQLNQPQHF.

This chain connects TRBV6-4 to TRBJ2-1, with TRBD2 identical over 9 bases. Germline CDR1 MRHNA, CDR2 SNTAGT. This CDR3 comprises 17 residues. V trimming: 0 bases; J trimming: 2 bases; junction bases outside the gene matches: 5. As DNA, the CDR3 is TGTGCCAGCAGTGACTCGAAAGGCGGGGGGGCCTACAATGAGCAGTTCTTC. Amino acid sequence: CASSDSKGGGAYNEQFF.

The CDR3 sequence is CASSVGLETYNEQFF. CDR3 sequence (DNA): TGTGCCAGCAGCGTAGGTCTAGAGACCTACAATGAGCAGTTCTTC. V usage is TRBV9 and J usage is TRBJ2-1; D gene unclear. Trimming removed 0 bases from V and 2 bases from J, with 9 bases in between. In germline, CDR1 is SGDLS, CDR2 YYNGEE. CDR3 size: 15 residues.

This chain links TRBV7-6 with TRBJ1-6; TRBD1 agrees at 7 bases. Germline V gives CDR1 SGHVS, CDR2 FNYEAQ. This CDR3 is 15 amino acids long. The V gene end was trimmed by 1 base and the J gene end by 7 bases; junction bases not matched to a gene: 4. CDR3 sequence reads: CASSLEGQQNSPLHF. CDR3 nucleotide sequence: TGTGCCAGCAGCTTAGAGGGACAGCAAAATTCACCCCTCCACTTT.

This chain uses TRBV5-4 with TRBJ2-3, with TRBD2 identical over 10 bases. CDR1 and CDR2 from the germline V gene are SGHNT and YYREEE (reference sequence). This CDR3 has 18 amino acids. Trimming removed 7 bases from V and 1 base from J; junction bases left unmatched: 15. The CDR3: CASARWASGGPGTDTQYF. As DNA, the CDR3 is TGTGCCAGCGCCCGGTGGGCTAGCGGGGGCCCGGGCACAGATACGCAGTATTTT.

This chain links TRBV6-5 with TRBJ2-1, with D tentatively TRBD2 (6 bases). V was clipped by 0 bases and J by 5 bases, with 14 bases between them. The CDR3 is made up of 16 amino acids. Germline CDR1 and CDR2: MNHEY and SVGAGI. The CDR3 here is CASSYSRLVSNNEQFF. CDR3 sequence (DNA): TGTGCCAGCAGTTACTCCCGACTAGTTTCCAACAATGAGCAGTTCTTC.

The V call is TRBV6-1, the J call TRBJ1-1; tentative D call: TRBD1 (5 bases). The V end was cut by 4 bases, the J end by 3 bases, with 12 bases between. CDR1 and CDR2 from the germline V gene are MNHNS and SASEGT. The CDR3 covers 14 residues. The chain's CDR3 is CASSGGTGYTEAFF. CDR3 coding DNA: TGTGCCAGCAGTGGAGGGACTGGGTACACTGAAGCTTTCTTT.

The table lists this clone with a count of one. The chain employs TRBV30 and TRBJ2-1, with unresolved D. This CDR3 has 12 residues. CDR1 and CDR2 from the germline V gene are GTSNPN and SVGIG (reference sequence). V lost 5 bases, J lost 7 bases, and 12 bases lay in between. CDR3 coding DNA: TGTGCCTGGTTACAGAATCGTAATGAGCAGTTCTTC. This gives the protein CAWLQNRNEQFF.

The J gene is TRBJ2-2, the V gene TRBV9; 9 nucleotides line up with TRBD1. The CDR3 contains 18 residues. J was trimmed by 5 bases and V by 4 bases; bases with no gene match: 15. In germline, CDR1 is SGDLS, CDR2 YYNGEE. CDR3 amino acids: CASSPNTLGQGNTGELFF. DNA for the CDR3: TGTGCCAGCAGCCCCAATACGCTCGGACAGGGGAATACCGGGGAGCTGTTTTTT.

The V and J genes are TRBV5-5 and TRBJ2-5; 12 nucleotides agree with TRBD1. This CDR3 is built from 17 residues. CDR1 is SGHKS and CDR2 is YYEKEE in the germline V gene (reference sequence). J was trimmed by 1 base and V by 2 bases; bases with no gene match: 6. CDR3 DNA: TGTGCCAGCAGCTTCGGAGGGACAGGGGGCACCCAAGAGACCCAGTACTTC. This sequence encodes CASSFGGTGGTQETQYF.

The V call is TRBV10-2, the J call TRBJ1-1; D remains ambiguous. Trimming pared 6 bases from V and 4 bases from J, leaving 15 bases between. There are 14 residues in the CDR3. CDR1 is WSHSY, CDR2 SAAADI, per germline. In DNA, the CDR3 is TGCGCCAGCAGACTCCCGGGGAGGGTCACTGAAGCTTTCTTT. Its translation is CASRLPGRVTEAFF.

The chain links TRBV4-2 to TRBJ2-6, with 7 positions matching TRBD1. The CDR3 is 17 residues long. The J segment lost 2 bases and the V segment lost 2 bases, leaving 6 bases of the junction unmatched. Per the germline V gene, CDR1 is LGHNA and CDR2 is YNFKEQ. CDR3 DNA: TGTGCCAGCAGCCAAACTCAAACAGGGGCTGGGGCCAACGTCCTGACTTTC. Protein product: CASSQTQTGAGANVLTF.

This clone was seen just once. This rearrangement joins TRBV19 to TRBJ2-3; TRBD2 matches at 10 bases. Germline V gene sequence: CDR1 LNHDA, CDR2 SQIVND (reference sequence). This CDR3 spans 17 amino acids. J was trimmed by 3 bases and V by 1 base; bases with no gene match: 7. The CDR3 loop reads CASSIGLERGGTDTQYF. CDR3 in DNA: TGTGCCAGTAGTATAGGCCTAGAGCGGGGGGGGACAGATACGCAGTATTTT.

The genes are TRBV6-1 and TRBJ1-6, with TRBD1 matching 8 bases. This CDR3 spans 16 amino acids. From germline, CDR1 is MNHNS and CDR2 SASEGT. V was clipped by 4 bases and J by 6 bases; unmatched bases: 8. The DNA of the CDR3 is TGTGCCAGCAGTGTGGTTGGAGGACAGGGTAATTCACCCCTCCACTTT. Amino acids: CASSVVGGQGNSPLHF.

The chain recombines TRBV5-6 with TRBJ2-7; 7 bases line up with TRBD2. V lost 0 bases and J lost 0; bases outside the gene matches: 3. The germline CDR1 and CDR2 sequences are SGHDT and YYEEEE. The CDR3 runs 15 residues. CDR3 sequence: CASSLAGGGSYEQYV. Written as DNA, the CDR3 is TGTGCCAGCAGCTTGGCGGGCGGGGGCTCCTACGAGCAGTACGTC.

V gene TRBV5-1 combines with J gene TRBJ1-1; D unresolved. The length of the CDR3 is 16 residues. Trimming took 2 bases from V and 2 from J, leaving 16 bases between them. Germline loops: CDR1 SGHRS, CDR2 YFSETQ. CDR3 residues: CASSLASGLSNTEAFF. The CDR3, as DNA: TGCGCCAGCAGCTTAGCGAGCGGATTGTCCAACACTGAAGCTTTCTTT.

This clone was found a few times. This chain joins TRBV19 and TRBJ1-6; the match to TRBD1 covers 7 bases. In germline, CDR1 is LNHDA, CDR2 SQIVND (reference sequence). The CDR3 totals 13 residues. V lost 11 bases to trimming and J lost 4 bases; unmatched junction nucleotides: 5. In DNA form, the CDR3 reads TGTGCCGCTCGGGACAGATATAATTCACCCCTCCACTTT. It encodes CAARDRYNSPLHF. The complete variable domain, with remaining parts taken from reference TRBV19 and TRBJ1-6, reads DGGITQSPKYLFRKEGQNVTLSCEQNLNHDAMYWYRQDPGQGLRLIYYSQIVNDFQKGDIAEGYSVSREKKESFPLTVTSAQKNPTAFYLCAARDRYNSPLHFGNGTRLTVT.

The CDR3, as DNA: TGTGCCAGCAGCTTCAGGGGGCCAAGATTCTCTGGAAACACCATATATTTT. It specifies CASSFRGPRFSGNTIYF. V gene TRBV5-6 combines with J gene TRBJ1-3; TRBD1 matches at 8 bases. Looked up from germline, CDR1 is SGHDT and CDR2 is YYEEEE. After removal of 2 bases from V and 0 bases from J, the junction contained 7 bases not matched to a gene. The CDR3 loop spans 17 amino acids.

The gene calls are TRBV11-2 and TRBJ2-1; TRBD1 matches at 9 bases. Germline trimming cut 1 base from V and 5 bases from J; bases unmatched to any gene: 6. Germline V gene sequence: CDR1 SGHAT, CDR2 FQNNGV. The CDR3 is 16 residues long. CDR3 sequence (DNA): TGTGCCAGCAGCTTAGCAAAGGGACAGGGTAACAATGAGCAGTTCTTC. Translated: CASSLAKGQGNNEQFF.

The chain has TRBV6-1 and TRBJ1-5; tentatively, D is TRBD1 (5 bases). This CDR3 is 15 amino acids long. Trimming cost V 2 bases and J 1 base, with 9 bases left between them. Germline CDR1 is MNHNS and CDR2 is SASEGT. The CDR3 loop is CASSETPGSNQPQHF. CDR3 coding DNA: TGTGCCAGCAGTGAAACCCCAGGGAGCAATCAGCCCCAGCATTTT.

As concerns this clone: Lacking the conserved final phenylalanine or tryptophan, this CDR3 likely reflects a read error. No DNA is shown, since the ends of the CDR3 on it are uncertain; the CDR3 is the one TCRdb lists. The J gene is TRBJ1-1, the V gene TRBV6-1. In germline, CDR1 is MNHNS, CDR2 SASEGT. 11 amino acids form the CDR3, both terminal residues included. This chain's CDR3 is CASSANPISGI.

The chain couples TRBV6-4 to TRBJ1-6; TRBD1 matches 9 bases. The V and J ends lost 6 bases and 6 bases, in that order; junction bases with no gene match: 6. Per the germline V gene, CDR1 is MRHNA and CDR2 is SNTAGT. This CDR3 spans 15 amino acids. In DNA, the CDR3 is TGTGCCAGCAGGGACAGGGGAAGGGGTAATTCACCCCTCCACTTT. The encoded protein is CASRDRGRGNSPLHF.